These 27 T cell receptor beta chains came from one sample sequenced in a study of vaccination effects on CD4 cells after COVID-19. These receptors have no identified antigens. Expansion with viral peptide pools was applied to antigen-specific CD4+ T cells by the ViraFEST assay prior to sequencing. Investigators separated out CD4+ T cells once around eleven days of culture had passed. Two doses of either BNT162b2 or mRNA-1273 were given to each participant. The repertoire was sequenced with immunoSEQ multiplex PCR; TCRdb's copy has only in-frame clones and lacks some. The sample lists over 50,000 clones, around four fifths occurring once. The sequencing here drew on CD4+ T cells from PBMCs cultured with HCoV-229E spike peptides, taken after COVID-19 vaccination. The origin of the receptors is a human donor who received a COVID-19 vaccine.

The table lists this clone with a count of one. CDR3 nucleotide sequence: TGTGCTAGTGGCGACAGGGCGGTTGGCTACACCTTC. It is translated as CASGDRAVGYTF. The chain combines TRBV12-5 with TRBJ1-2; 7 positions agree with TRBD1. The CDR3 length is 12 residues. Germline-derived CDR1 and CDR2 are LGHNT and FRNRAP. Trimming cost V 6 bases and J 7 bases; bases outside gene matches: 5. The entire variable domain, with the rest obtained from reference TRBV12-5 and TRBJ1-2, is as follows: DARVTQTPRHKVTEMGQEVTMRCQPILGHNTVFWYRQTMMQGLELLAYFRNRAPLDDSGMPKDRFSAEMPDATLATLKIQPSEPRDSAVYFCASGDRAVGYTFGSGTRLTVV.

The chain has TRBV7-2 and TRBJ2-3; 7 bases are a match to TRBD2. The CDR3 length is 11 residues. V was pared by 5 bases and J by 8 bases, with 1 base of the junction left unmatched. CDR1 is SGHTA and CDR2 is FQGNSA in the germline V gene. CDR3 coding DNA: TGTGCCAGCAGCCCGGGGGGTACGCAGTATTTT. Protein product: CASSPGGTQYF.

The chain joins TRBV4-2 to TRBJ2-1; 8 bases map to TRBD2. V lost 1 base and J lost 3; bases outside the gene matches: 11. Germline-derived CDR1 and CDR2 are LGHNA and YNFKEQ. The CDR3 loop spans 18 amino acids. CDR3 nucleotides: TGTGCCAGCAGCCAAGGGGCTTCGGGGGGGGTTCTCTACAATGAGCAGTTCTTC. Amino acids: CASSQGASGGVLYNEQFF.

This rearrangement joins TRBV28 to TRBJ2-7; 7 nucleotides line up with TRBD2. CDR1 is MDHEN, CDR2 SYDVKM, per germline. V was pared by 5 bases and J by 4 bases, with 8 bases of the junction left unmatched. The CDR3 is 14 amino acids. The CDR3 bases are TGTGCCAGCAGTCGGGGGGACGGCCTGTACGAGCAGTACGTC. Its translation: CASSRGDGLYEQYV.

The gene calls are TRBV19 and TRBJ1-1; 8 nucleotides line up with TRBD1. After removal of 5 bases from V and 5 bases from J, the junction contained 7 bases not matched to a gene. The CDR3 covers 14 residues. Per germline, CDR1 LNHDA and CDR2 SQIVND (reference sequence). The CDR3 is CASSSGQDRTEAFF. CDR3 DNA: TGTGCCAGTAGTTCGGGACAGGATCGGACTGAAGCTTTCTTT. Filled out from reference TRBV19 and TRBJ1-1, the complete variable domain reads DGGITQSPKYLFRKEGQNVTLSCEQNLNHDAMYWYRQDPGQGLRLIYYSQIVNDFQKGDIAEGYSVSREKKESFPLTVTSAQKNPTAFYLCASSSGQDRTEAFFGQGTRLTVV.

This clone was recorded a few times. The V and J genes are TRBV7-7 and TRBJ2-3, with TRBD2 identical over 8 bases. The CDR3 totals 15 residues. V lost 5 bases to trimming and J lost 0 bases; unmatched junction nucleotides: 4. The germline V gene encodes CDR1 SSHAT and CDR2 FNYEAQ (reference sequence). The CDR3 reads CASSPGGASTDTQYF. CDR3 bases: TGTGCCAGCAGCCCGGGGGGGGCTAGCACAGATACGCAGTATTTT.

This clone was seen once. J is TRBJ1-4 and V is TRBV5-6, with 10 bases lining up with TRBD1. There are 17 residues in the CDR3. With V trimmed by 1 base and J by 5 bases, 8 bases remained unmatched. Per the germline V gene, CDR1 is SGHDT and CDR2 is YYEEEE. The CDR3 is CASSLMRDRGGNEKLFF. The DNA for the CDR3 is TGTGCCAGCAGCTTGATGAGGGACAGGGGCGGAAATGAAAAACTGTTTTTT. Full variable domain (outside the CDR3, taken from reference TRBV5-6 and TRBJ1-4): DAGVTQSPTHLIKTRGQQVTLRCSPKSGHDTVSWYQQALGQGPQFIFQYYEEEERQRGNFPDRFSGHQFPNYSSELNVNALLLGDSALYLCASSLMRDRGGNEKLFFGSGTQLSVL.

The chain joins TRBV6-1 to TRBJ1-1, with 8 bases lining up with TRBD1. This CDR3 comprises 15 residues. In germline, CDR1 is MNHNS, CDR2 SASEGT. Trimming at V came to 2 bases and at J to 10 bases, leaving 12 bases not matched to a gene. CDR3 amino acids: CASSEYPRGPGRAFF. CDR3 bases: TGTGCCAGCAGTGAATACCCCAGGGGGCCAGGAAGAGCTTTCTTT.

V is TRBV5-1 and J is TRBJ1-1; possible D gene TRBD1, 6 bases. Germline CDR1 is SGHRS and CDR2 is YFSETQ. V was pared by 4 bases and J by 2 bases, with 12 bases between. The CDR3 spans 14 residues. The CDR3 nucleotides read TGCGCCAGCAGCCTCCGGACAGCTAACACTGAAGCTTTCTTT. Protein sequence: CASSLRTANTEAFF.

V gene TRBV30 combines with J gene TRBJ2-1, with D possibly being TRBD1 (6 bases). Germline CDR1 is GTSNPN and CDR2 is SVGIG (reference sequence). The CDR3 is 14 residues long. Deletions cut 2 bases from V and 10 bases from J, with 18 bases between. The CDR3 region has the DNA TGTGCCTGGAGTCGTCGGCAGGGGTGGCGGGAGCAGTTCTTC. Translation: CAWSRRQGWREQFF.

This chain connects TRBV30 to TRBJ1-6, with 8 positions matching TRBD1. The CDR3 totals 14 residues. Germline V gene lookup returns CDR1 GTSNPN and CDR2 SVGIG (reference sequence). Unmatched junction bases numbered 5, after V lost 0 bases and J lost 10 bases. For the CDR3, the DNA is TGTGCCTGGAGTGTAGCAGGGGGCCGGTCACCCCTCCACTTT. Its protein product is CAWSVAGGRSPLHF.

The chain has TRBV28 and TRBJ1-5; D gene unclear. The V gene's germline CDR1 is MDHEN and CDR2 SYDVKM. CDR3 length equals 15 residues. V was trimmed by 7 bases and J by 4 bases, leaving 17 bases between them. This CDR3 reads CASTTFTAVNQPQHF. CDR3 coding DNA: TGTGCCAGCACAACCTTCACGGCCGTAAATCAGCCCCAGCATTTT.

The gene calls are TRBV4-3 and TRBJ2-5, with D perhaps matching TRBD1 or TRBD2 (6 bases each). This CDR3 is 14 amino acids long. V was pared by 0 bases and J by 5 bases, with 10 bases between. CDR1 and CDR2 from the germline V gene are LGHNA and YSLEER. DNA for the CDR3: TGCGCCAGCAGCCAAGATTCGGGGGCCGAGACCCAGTACTTC. This sequence encodes CASSQDSGAETQYF.

V is TRBV19 and J is TRBJ1-1, with 10 bases identical to TRBD1. The trim removed 7 bases at V and 1 base at J, leaving 9 bases unmatched. Germline loops: CDR1 LNHDA, CDR2 SQIVND (reference sequence). The CDR3 extends over 16 amino acids. Written as DNA, the CDR3 is TGTGCCAGTAATCCGGGACAGGGGAGGCGGAACACTGAAGCTTTCTTT. It yields the protein CASNPGQGRRNTEAFF.

The chain employs TRBV15 and TRBJ1-3, with D uncertain. The CDR3 is 15 amino acids. Trimming took off 4 bases at V and 0 bases at J, with 10 bases between the two ends. Germline V lookup: CDR1 LNHNV, CDR2 YYDKDF (reference sequence). The chain's CDR3 is CATSNPLGSGNTIYF. The CDR3 coding sequence is TGTGCCACCAGCAACCCCTTGGGCTCTGGAAACACCATATATTTT.

A few counts support this clone. This CDR3 is CASSPAGRPYEQYV. The CDR3 DNA sequence: TGTGCCAGCAGTCCCGCGGGGCGCCCCTACGAGCAGTACGTC. The chain has TRBV28 and TRBJ2-7, with D possibly TRBD2 on 6 matching bases. The germline V gene encodes CDR1 MDHEN and CDR2 SYDVKM. V gave up 5 bases and J gave up 2 bases, with 13 bases separating them. The CDR3 covers 14 residues.

V and J are TRBV19 and TRBJ2-3; D unclear. The V gene's germline CDR1 is LNHDA and CDR2 SQIVND (reference sequence). The CDR3 is 16 amino acids. With 2 bases removed from V and 1 base from J, the gap between germline ends came to 13 bases. This CDR3 reads CASSITSNRGTDTQYF. The CDR3 DNA reads as TGTGCCAGTAGTATAACCTCTAACAGAGGCACAGATACGCAGTATTTT. Looking up the rest from reference TRBV19 and TRBJ2-3 gives the full variable domain: DGGITQSPKYLFRKEGQNVTLSCEQNLNHDAMYWYRQDPGQGLRLIYYSQIVNDFQKGDIAEGYSVSREKKESFPLTVTSAQKNPTAFYLCASSITSNRGTDTQYFGPGTRLTVL.

The V call is TRBV28, the J call TRBJ2-7, with D uncertain. Trimming left V 0 bases short and J 2 bases short, with 5 bases between. Germline-derived CDR1 and CDR2 are MDHEN and SYDVKM. The CDR3 runs 13 residues. In DNA form, the CDR3 reads TGTGCCAGCAGTTTATGGGGGACCTACGAGCAGTACGTC. Its translation: CASSLWGTYEQYV.

The chain carries TRBV7-9 and TRBJ1-1; D gene unclear. This CDR3 spans 13 amino acids. V was clipped by 2 bases and J by 1 base, with 5 bases between them. In germline, CDR1 is SEHNR, CDR2 FQNEAQ (reference sequence). The CDR3 loop reads CASSLNTNTEAFF. CDR3 bases: TGTGCCAGCAGCTTAAACACGAACACTGAAGCTTTCTTT.

The chain uses TRBV3-1 (or the pseudogene TRBV3-2) and TRBJ1-3, with unresolved D. V was shortened by 4 bases and J by 0 bases, with 7 bases between the two germline ends. CDR1 is LGHDT and CDR2 is YNNKEL in the germline V gene (reference sequence). The CDR3 spans 14 residues. The CDR3 DNA sequence: TGTGCCAGCAGCCCCTCCTTCTCTGGAAACACCATATATTTT. Its protein product is CASSPSFSGNTIYF.

This clone was seen a handful of times. This CDR3 is CASRGAQETGLYV. Written as DNA, the CDR3 is TGTGCCAGCAGGGGGGCGCAAGAGACGGGACTGTACGTC. V usage is TRBV2 and J usage is TRBJ2-7; D might be TRBD1 or TRBD2, each matching 6 bases. CDR3 length equals 13 residues. Germline CDR1 is SNHLY and CDR2 is FYNNEI. V was shortened by 6 bases and J by 12 bases, with 21 bases between the two germline ends.

The chain links TRBV19 to TRBJ1-2; no clear D gene. Germline loops: CDR1 LNHDA, CDR2 SQIVND (reference sequence). With 0 bases removed from V and 5 bases from J, the gap between germline ends came to 19 bases. This CDR3 has 17 residues. This CDR3 reads CASSIDLFGLPRYGYTF. The CDR3 bases are TGTGCCAGTAGTATAGATCTCTTCGGCCTACCCCGGTATGGCTACACCTTC.

The CDR3 here is CASSVIRDGFYEQYV. In nucleotides, the CDR3 is TGCGCCAGCAGCGTAATCCGGGACGGTTTTTACGAGCAGTACGTC. This sequence joins TRBV5-1 and TRBJ2-7, with D perhaps assigned TRBD1 or TRBD2 (5 bases each). The germline V gene encodes CDR1 SGHRS and CDR2 YFSETQ. Trimming removed 4 bases from V and 4 bases from J, with 18 bases in between. The CDR3 is 15 residues long.

The chain is built from TRBV2 and TRBJ2-7; D not certain. The CDR3 consists of 12 residues. Trimming took 5 bases from V and 6 from J, leaving 11 bases between them. Germline assignment: CDR1 SNHLY and CDR2 FYNNEI. CDR3: CASSLPQSEQYV. In DNA, the CDR3 is TGTGCCAGCAGTCTTCCCCAATCCGAGCAGTACGTC.

The V call is TRBV6-5, the J call TRBJ1-4; D uncertain. The CDR3 extends over 13 amino acids. Per germline, CDR1 MNHEY and CDR2 SVGAGI. V was shortened by 6 bases and J by 8 bases, with 13 bases between the two germline ends. The CDR3 protein is CASRSGLVEKLFF. DNA for the CDR3: TGTGCCAGCAGATCGGGGTTGGTCGAAAAACTGTTTTTT.

The V gene is TRBV7-3, the J gene TRBJ2-4, with D maybe TRBD1 (7 bases). CDR3 length: 16 residues. V was shortened by 5 bases and J by 0 bases, with 14 bases between the two germline ends. Germline CDR1 SGHTA, CDR2 FQGTGA. This CDR3 reads CASSKEGALAKNIQYF. The DNA for the CDR3 is TGTGCCAGCAGCAAGGAGGGGGCCTTAGCCAAAAACATTCAGTACTTC.

This clone was seen once. The genes are TRBV24-1 and TRBJ2-1, with D perhaps TRBD1 or TRBD2 (5 bases each). CDR1 is KGHDR and CDR2 is SFDVKD in the germline V gene. The CDR3 totals 14 residues. Trimming cost V 10 bases and J 3 bases, with 15 bases left between them. CDR3 DNA: TGTGCCACTTCCGGGACGGCAGGCTACAATGAGCAGTTCTTC. This encodes CATSGTAGYNEQFF.